This TCR beta chain is drawn from a study of blood T cell repertoires in COVID-19 (dated by TCRdb to the early 2020s). About the full investigation: Samples from collaborators originated in the United States, Italy and Spain and spanned both the acute and convalescent phases of COVID-19. The material from the prospective study consisted of cDNA or gDNA derived from T cells, B-cell-depleted T cells, or PBMCs. The dataset comprised deeply sampled blood TCRbeta repertoires from subjects exposed to, actively infected with, or recovered from COVID-19. The repertoires were made available in a free public database intended to serve as a resource for research on the immune response to SARS-CoV-2. The samples were drawn from the first 160 participants of the ongoing ImmuneRACE study and from 1,254 subjects provided by 6 global collaborators. Sample metadata almost always included a de-identified subject ID, COVID-19 status, age in years and sex. Where available, HLA class I and class II types were taken from metadata supplied by the sample provider and were not determined by assay-based typing.

V ends up 1 base short and J 9 bases short, with an unmatched junction base count of 11. From the cysteine through the phenylalanine, the CDR3 covers 16 amino acids. The CDR3 DNA has 48 bases and is translated from base 1. Based on the germline V gene (reference sequence), the CDR1 and CDR2 sequences are LNHDA and SQIVND. Concerning this clone: The antigen this receptor binds is unknown. Base qualities were left out, and no much larger clone turns up one base away.

The study at large found these results: Clinical and demographic metadata were provided uncurated, with the amount varying by source and participant.

Another Seattle source contributed samples from volunteer blood donors who had recovered from COVID-19. Whole blood was collected in K2EDTA tubes by collaborating institutions according to the institutions' own protocols. For TCRbeta analysis, collaborators shipped samples as frozen whole blood, isolated PBMCs, or DNA extracted from either of those sample types. TCRbeta CDR3 regions were amplified from genomic DNA by means of the immunoSEQ Assay, a bias-controlled multiplex PCR. Regarding the original processing steps: The number of nucleated cells in each sample was estimated by amplification of reference gene primers within the assay. Sequence reads were collapsed and filtered to measure the absolute abundance of every unique TCRbeta CDR3 rearrangement. For each sample, productive Simpson clonality was calculated as the square root of Simpson's diversity index across productive rearrangements. The table comes from immuneACCESS by way of TCRdb, which keeps in-frame sequences with V and J called. Part of the clones is missing from these tables; in studies checked, under half for an unresolved V gene and the rest for unknown reasons. The V and J calls and clone size come from that table; D and trimming were worked out from the DNA. The sample records about 180,000 clones, 80% to 90% of which are singletons. The ten biggest clones cover 1.5% to 2% of the sample.

The rearranged segments are TRBV19 and TRBJ2-3, with 9 bases matching TRBD2. This receptor was identified in a man aged 18 to 29 who had recovered from COVID-19. Sequenced: peripheral blood. The bases are TGTGCCAGTAGTATAGGGGGCGGGAGGGCCTCGGTGACGCAGTATTTT. The resulting protein is CASSIGGGRASVTQYF.